A selection of T cell receptor beta chains follows, all from one sample in a study of shared clonotypes between healthy human individuals. Some clones are missing from TCRdb's copy, which holds only in-frame ones; the method was immunoSEQ multiplex PCR. Found here are hundreds of thousands of clones, roughly four fifths of them singletons; the top ten hold approximately 12%. The sequenced sample was PBMCs. Every receptor here comes from a woman aged 40 to 55 in good health. Some clones in this sample may be carry-over from other donors' samples. The CDR3 runs from the conserved cysteine through the conserved F or W. A D gene is named only where the DNA matches it firmly. Rows give clone size only sometimes, using once, few, many, or a class for an expanded clone.

TRBV25-1	-	medium-sized	TRBJ2-2	14	CASSEYEGAGELFF	TGTGCCAGCAGTGAATATGAGGGGGCCGGGGAGCTGTTTTTT
TRBV9	-	-	TRBJ2-5	13	CASSVIPSQTQYF	TGTGCCAGCAGCGTAATACCCTCTCAGACCCAGTACTTC
TRBV5-4	-	once	TRBJ2-2	17	CASSYPPGQAGTGELFF	TGTGCCAGCAGCTATCCCCCGGGCCAAGCAGGCACCGGGGAGCTGTTTTTT
TRBV7-9	TRBD2	-	TRBJ2-2	15	CASSLAGGLTGELFF	TGTGCCAGCAGCTTGGCGGGAGGGCTCACCGGGGAGCTGTTTTTT
TRBV11-1	TRBD2	-	TRBJ2-1	15	CASNRGTSGSDEQFF	TGTGCCAGCAATCGCGGGACTAGCGGGAGCGATGAGCAGTTCTTC
TRBV28	-	-	TRBJ1-5	16	CASSLGTLGVNQPQHF	TGTGCCAGCAGTTTAGGCACACTGGGGGTAAATCAGCCCCAGCATTTT
TRBV29-1	TRBD1	-	TRBJ2-5	15	CSVGGQGPSRETQYF	TGCAGCGTTGGGGGACAGGGGCCTTCTCGGGAGACCCAGTACTTC
TRBV19	TRBD2	-	TRBJ2-4	15	CASSHGGVAKNIQYF	TGTGCCAGTAGTCACGGGGGGGTAGCCAAAAACATTCAGTACTTC
TRBV18	TRBD2	-	TRBJ2-7	14	CASSPTSGSYEQYF	TGTGCCAGCTCACCAACTAGCGGGAGCTACGAGCAGTACTTC
TRBV6-4	TRBD2	-	TRBJ2-1	15	CASSLLAGAYNEQFF	TGTGCCAGCAGCTTACTAGCGGGAGCTTACAATGAGCAGTTCTTC
TRBV6-1	-	-	TRBJ1-2	14	CASSPSGPAYGYTF	TGTGCCAGCAGTCCTTCGGGCCCCGCATATGGCTACACCTTC
TRBV28	-	-	TRBJ2-5	16	CASSSPPGVSLGTQYF	TGTGCCAGCAGTTCTCCCCCGGGAGTCTCTCTCGGGACCCAGTACTTC
TRBV7-8	TRBD1	once	TRBJ2-1	16	CASSLWAGGEYGEQFF	TGTGCCAGCAGCTTGTGGGCAGGGGGTGAGTATGGTGAGCAGTTCTTC
TRBV7-6	TRBD2	few	TRBJ2-1	14	CASSLAGEINEQFF	TGTGCCAGCAGCCTAGCGGGAGAGATCAATGAGCAGTTCTTC
TRBV5-1	TRBD1	once	TRBJ2-1	15	CASSVDRGRSGEQFF	TGCGCCAGCAGCGTGGACAGGGGGCGCAGTGGTGAGCAGTTCTTC
TRBV28	-	few	TRBJ1-2	14	CASSRFGGTSGYTF	TGTGCCAGCAGTAGATTCGGGGGAACTAGTGGCTACACCTTC
TRBV6-6	-	-	TRBJ2-1	13	CASGLARHGEQFF	TGTGCCAGCGGGCTAGCACGACACGGGGAGCAGTTCTTC
TRBV30	-	-	TRBJ1-1	14	CAWSPQGGLAEAFF	TGTGCCTGGAGTCCTCAAGGGGGTTTGGCTGAAGCTTTCTTT
TRBV29-1	-	-	TRBJ1-5	13	CSVDGGAGQPQHF	TGCAGCGTTGATGGGGGGGCGGGTCAGCCCCAGCATTTT
TRBV28	-	-	TRBJ2-2	15	CASIETNGNTGELFF	TGTGCCAGCATCGAGACGAATGGGAACACCGGGGAGCTGTTTTTT
TRBV11-2	-	-	TRBJ2-1	16	CASSSGWWGKHNEQFF	TGTGCCAGCAGCTCCGGGTGGTGGGGGAAACACAATGAGCAGTTCTTC
TRBV11-1	-	-	TRBJ1-3	15	CASSARIISGNTIYF	TGTGCCAGCAGCGCTCGGATAATCTCTGGAAACACCATATATTTT
TRBV20-1	-	-	TRBJ1-1	11	CSAKQSREAFF	TGCAGTGCTAAGCAGTCCAGAGAAGCTTTCTTT
TRBV6-1	TRBD1	-	TRBJ1-2	12	CASRRTGEGYTF	TGTGCCAGCAGACGGACAGGGGAAGGCTACACCTTC
TRBV4-2	-	-	TRBJ1-2	16	CASSQDSGVRTYGYTF	TGTGCCAGCAGCCAAGATAGCGGGGTCAGAACTTATGGCTACACCTTC
TRBV10-1	TRBD1	few	TRBJ1-2	12	CASLGTGGGYTF	TGCGCCAGCCTCGGGACAGGGGGGGGCTACACCTTC
TRBV7-8	TRBD2	once	TRBJ2-1	14	CASSPGRARNEQFF	TGTGCCAGCAGCCCCGGGAGGGCCAGAAATGAGCAGTTCTTC
TRBV5-6	-	-	TRBJ2-7	14	CASSPWGSTYEQYF	TGTGCCAGCAGCCCCTGGGGTAGTACTTACGAGCAGTACTTC
TRBV28	TRBD1	-	TRBJ1-4	13	CASRITTGEKLFF	TGTGCCAGCAGGATAACGACAGGGGAAAAACTGTTTTTT
TRBV7-2	TRBD2	-	TRBJ2-7	18	CASSPTSGRAVWSYEQYF	TGTGCCAGCAGTCCCACTAGCGGGAGGGCCGTATGGTCCTACGAGCAGTACTTC
TRBV6-6	TRBD1	-	TRBJ2-2	13	CASSTGGAGELFF	TGTGCCAGCAGTACAGGGGGTGCCGGGGAGCTGTTTTTT
TRBV5-1	-	-	TRBJ2-3	14	CASSGGLGTDTQYF	TGCGCCAGCAGCGGGGGGCTGGGCACAGATACGCAGTATTTT
TRBV30	-	-	TRBJ2-7	20	CAWSATTLMGGKARAYEQYF	TGTGCCTGGAGTGCCACCACCCTCATGGGCGGGAAGGCGAGAGCCTACGAGCAGTACTTC
TRBV7-2	TRBD1	once	TRBJ2-1	16	CASSWNRDRRDNEQFF	TGTGCCAGCAGCTGGAACCGGGACAGACGCGACAATGAGCAGTTCTTC
TRBV9	TRBD2	-	TRBJ2-1	15	CASSVAGTSYNEQFF	TGTGCCAGCAGCGTAGCAGGGACTAGCTACAATGAGCAGTTCTTC
TRBV6-1	-	-	TRBJ1-1	14	CASSPGWRNTEAFF	TGTGCCAGCAGCCCAGGGTGGAGGAACACTGAAGCTTTCTTT
TRBV27	-	-	TRBJ2-2	15	CASSPETADTGELFF	TGTGCCAGCAGCCCCGAGACAGCCGACACCGGGGAGCTGTTTTTT
TRBV9	-	few	TRBJ2-2	14	CASSVGTYTGELFF	TGTGCCAGCAGCGTAGGGACCTACACCGGGGAGCTGTTTTTT
TRBV9	-	-	TRBJ2-7	14	CASSVSPWLSEQYF	TGTGCCAGCAGCGTAAGCCCCTGGCTGAGTGAGCAGTACTTC
TRBV6-6	-	-	TRBJ2-3	15	CASSYSQVRADTQYF	TGTGCCAGCAGTTACTCTCAGGTGCGGGCAGATACGCAGTATTTT
TRBV23-1	-	-	TRBJ1-2	13	CATSAGWLYGYTF	TGCGCCACTTCCGCAGGTTGGCTCTATGGCTACACCTTC
TRBV30	-	-	TRBJ2-3	14	CAWSVQGRTDTQYF	TGTGCCTGGAGTGTACAGGGTAGGACAGATACGCAGTATTTT
TRBV11-2	-	-	TRBJ2-5	14	CASSLRGSQETQYF	TGTGCCAGCAGCTTAAGGGGAAGCCAAGAGACCCAGTACTTC
TRBV28	TRBD2	-	TRBJ2-3	15	CASSLAGLGTDTQYF	TGTGCCAGCAGTCTAGCGGGCCTGGGGACAGATACGCAGTATTTT
TRBV13	TRBD2	-	TRBJ2-1	16	CASSSRRTSGSNEQFF	TGTGCCAGCAGCTCCCGCCGGACTAGCGGGAGTAATGAGCAGTTCTTC
TRBV11-2	-	-	TRBJ2-1	13	CASSLSVEGRLFF	TGTGCCAGCAGCTTAAGTGTGGAGGGTAGACTGTTCTTC
TRBV10-2	-	-	TRBJ2-7	14	CASCRLASSYEQYF	TGCGCCAGCTGCAGACTGGCCAGCTCCTACGAGCAGTACTTC
TRBV7-7	-	-	TRBJ2-1	15	CASSSSLAGLNEQFF	TGTGCTAGCAGCTCTTCTCTCGCAGGGCTGAATGAGCAGTTCTTC
TRBV30	-	few	TRBJ2-1	13	CAWSPGTHNEQFF	TGTGCCTGGAGTCCCGGGACCCACAATGAGCAGTTCTTC